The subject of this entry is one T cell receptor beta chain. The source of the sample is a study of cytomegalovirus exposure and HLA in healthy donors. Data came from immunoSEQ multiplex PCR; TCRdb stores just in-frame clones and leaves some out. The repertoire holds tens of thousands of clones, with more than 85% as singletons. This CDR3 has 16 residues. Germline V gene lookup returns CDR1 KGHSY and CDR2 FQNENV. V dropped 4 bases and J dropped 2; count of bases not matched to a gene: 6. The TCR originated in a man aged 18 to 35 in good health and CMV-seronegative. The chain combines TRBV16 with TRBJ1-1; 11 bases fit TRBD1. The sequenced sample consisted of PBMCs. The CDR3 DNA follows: TGTGCCAGCAGCCCCTGGACAGGGGGCGGAAACACTGAAGCTTTCTTT. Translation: CASSPWTGGGNTEAFF. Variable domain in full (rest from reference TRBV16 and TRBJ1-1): GEEVAQTPKHLVRGEGQKAKLYCAPIKGHSYVFWYQQVLKNEFKFLISFQNENVFDETGMPKERFSAKCLPNSPCSLEIQATKLEDSAVYFCASSPWTGGGNTEAFFGQGTRLTVV.